Sequencing of this T cell receptor beta chain was carried out in a study of blood T cell repertoires in COVID-19. Study-level background: The analysed material was cDNA or gDNA that came from T cells, B-cell-depleted T cells, or PBMCs.

V shed 2 bases and J 3 bases; nucleotides not matched to a gene: 3. Germline values: CDR1 MRHNA, CDR2 SNTAGT. The length of the CDR3 is 15 residues. TCRdb's table, derived via immunoSEQ multiplex PCR, lists solely in-frame clones and lacks some. Among approximately 12,000 clones listed, 65% to 90% were seen once. This TCR came from a man aged 40-49 years with active or convalescent COVID-19. The rearrangement uses TRBV6-4 and TRBJ2-1; 8 nucleotides agree with TRBD1. The sequencing input was peripheral blood. CDR3 nucleotides: TGTGCCAGCAGTGACACGGACAGGGACTACAATGAGCAGTTCTTC. It translates to CASSDTDRDYNEQFF.